The 24 T cell receptor beta chains listed next were all sequenced from one sample in a study of Tregs in tolerant kidney transplant recipients. The method was immunoSEQ multiplex PCR; TCRdb's version includes in-frame clones alone and lacks a portion of them. The sample lists tens of thousands of clones, 90% to 95% occurring once. The nonmyeloablative bone marrow transplants came from related graft donors, with transient mixed chimerism. Sequenced material: CD4+ T cells from blood (PBMCs), taken 12 months after the transplant. These receptors were taken from a human patient who received a combined kidney and bone marrow transplant. Some T cells may have originated in the graft donor.

This chain uses TRBV18 with TRBJ2-3; possibly TRBD1 for D (6 bases). Germline V gives CDR1 KGHSH, CDR2 LQKENI. Trimming stripped 2 bases from V and 10 bases from J, with 25 bases between. The CDR3 is 17 amino acids. The CDR3 nucleotides are TGTGCCAGCTCACCAATTCCCGGACAGACATCTCAGGGGTCGCAGTATTTT. It is translated as CASSPIPGQTSQGSQYF. Complete variable domain (other parts from reference TRBV18 and TRBJ2-3): NAGVMQNPRHLVRRRGQEARLRCSPMKGHSHVYWYRQLPEEGLKFMVYLQKENIIDESGMPKERFSAEFPKEGPSILRIQQVVRGDSAAYFCASSPIPGQTSQGSQYFGPGTRLTVL.

V is TRBV7-8 and J is TRBJ2-2; 7 bases map to TRBD2. CDR3 length equals 15 residues. CDR1 is SGHVS and CDR2 is FQNEAQ in the germline V gene. After removal of 5 bases from V and 7 bases from J, the junction contained 10 bases not matched to a gene. The CDR3 region is CASSLGRAPNGELFF. The CDR3, as DNA: TGTGCCAGCAGCCTTGGGAGGGCGCCGAACGGGGAGCTGTTTTTT.

V gene TRBV10-3 combines with J gene TRBJ2-3; 11 bases are a match to TRBD1. Germline V gene data show CDR1 as ENHRY and CDR2 as SYGVKD. Trimming took 6 bases from V and 2 from J; bases not matched to a gene: 10. CDR3 length: 17 amino acids. The CDR3 region is CAISQVPGQGVTDTQYF. CDR3 bases: TGTGCCATCAGCCAGGTTCCGGGACAGGGGGTCACAGATACGCAGTATTTT.

The chain links TRBV18 to TRBJ2-2; D remains unclear. Trimming pared 2 bases from V and 4 bases from J, leaving 8 bases between. CDR3 length: 14 residues. CDR1 is KGHSH and CDR2 is LQKENI in the germline V gene. CDR3 residues: CASSPGHSTGELFF. CDR3 DNA: TGTGCCAGCTCACCAGGGCATTCCACCGGGGAGCTGTTTTTT.

The CDR3 region has the DNA TGTGCCTGGAGTGTTATGGACAGGGGTGTATTTTCCTACGAGCAGTACTTC. As protein: CAWSVMDRGVFSYEQYF. The chain links TRBV30 to TRBJ2-7, with 9 nucleotides matching TRBD1. This CDR3 comprises 17 residues. Unmatched junction bases numbered 10, after V lost 0 bases and J lost 1 base. Germline CDR1 GTSNPN, CDR2 SVGIG (reference sequence).

The chain combines TRBV5-1 with TRBJ1-4, with a possible D match to TRBD1 (6 bases). The V and J ends lost 2 bases and 8 bases respectively, with 13 bases between them. CDR1 and CDR2 (germline): SGHRS, YFSETQ. The CDR3 has 14 residues. CDR3 in amino acids: CASSLGTLEEKLFF. DNA for the CDR3: TGCGCCAGCAGCTTAGGGACACTCGAAGAAAAACTGTTTTTT. Using reference TRBV5-1 and TRBJ1-4 for the parts outside the CDR3, the full variable domain is KAGVTQTPRYLIKTRGQQVTLSCSPISGHRSVSWYQQTPGQGLQFLFEYFSETQRNKGNFPGRFSGRQFSNSRSEMNVSTLELGDSALYLCASSLGTLEEKLFFGSGTQLSVL.

This CDR3 is CSVGATGSGDTQYF. CDR3 DNA: TGCAGCGTTGGGGCTACGGGAAGTGGAGATACGCAGTATTTT. V and J are TRBV29-1 and TRBJ2-3, with a tentative D call TRBD2 (5 bases). The CDR3 contains 14 residues. Germline-derived CDR1 and CDR2 are SQVTM and ANQGSEA. V was shortened by 4 bases and J by 5 bases, with 16 bases between the two germline ends.

The J gene is TRBJ2-2, the V gene TRBV7-8, with 10 bases lining up with TRBD1. The junction had 3 bases not matched to a gene; V was cut back by 5 bases and J by 0 bases. CDR3 length: 16 residues. Looked up from germline, CDR1 is SGHVS and CDR2 is FQNEAQ. The CDR3 spells CASSGGQGANTGELFF. CDR3 bases: TGTGCCAGCAGCGGAGGACAGGGGGCGAACACCGGGGAGCTGTTTTTT.

The chain carries TRBV30 and TRBJ1-2; 9 nucleotides agree with TRBD1. Trimming took 3 bases from V and 7 from J; bases not matched to a gene: 9. Germline values: CDR1 GTSNPN, CDR2 SVGIG (reference sequence). CDR3 length equals 14 residues. In DNA, the CDR3 is TGTGCCTGGAGCTCCGGGACAGGGAATCGTGGCTACACCTTC. Protein product: CAWSSGTGNRGYTF.

CDR3 DNA: TGTGCCAGCAGCGCAACCTATAGGGACAGCATGAACACTGAAGCTTTCTTT. This sequence encodes CASSATYRDSMNTEAFF. This chain joins TRBV11-1 and TRBJ1-1; TRBD1 matches 7 bases. Germline lookup yields CDR1 SGHAT and CDR2 FQDESV (reference sequence). The CDR3 is 17 residues long. V shed 5 bases and J 0 bases; nucleotides not matched to a gene: 12.

This clone was counted once. The CDR3 reads CASSPIAGGHTGELFF. CDR3 nucleotide sequence: TGTGCCAGCAGCCCCATAGCGGGAGGTCACACCGGGGAGCTGTTTTTT. V usage is TRBV7-3 and J usage is TRBJ2-2; TRBD2 matches 10 bases. The J segment lost 3 bases and the V segment lost 5 bases, leaving 6 bases of the junction unmatched. CDR3 length: 16 residues. CDR1 and CDR2 (germline): SGHTA, FQGTGA.

The genes are TRBV7-6 and TRBJ2-7; TRBD2 matches 7 bases. CDR3 length equals 17 residues. Germline V gives CDR1 SGHVS, CDR2 FNYEAQ. V shed 5 bases and J 3 bases; nucleotides not matched to a gene: 16. CDR3 sequence (DNA): TGTGCCAGCAGCACTAAAGGGCTAGCGGCTTCAAGCTACGAGCAGTACTTC. Its protein is CASSTKGLAASSYEQYF.

The CDR3 is CASSLVGQGGANVLTF. CDR3 DNA: TGTGCCAGCAGCTTGGTAGGGCAGGGTGGGGCCAACGTCCTGACTTTC. This chain connects TRBV5-4 to TRBJ2-6; tentatively, D is TRBD1 (5 bases). CDR3 length: 16 amino acids. The V gene's germline CDR1 is SGHNT and CDR2 YYREEE (reference sequence). The ends were cut back, 0 bases at V and 3 bases at J, with 10 bases in the middle.

The V gene is TRBV7-8, the J gene TRBJ2-7, with 11 bases fitting TRBD2. The CDR3 is 19 amino acids. CDR1 and CDR2 (germline): SGHVS, FQNEAQ. J gave up 2 bases and V 5 bases, and 17 bases lay outside the gene matches. Here the CDR3 DNA reads TGTGCCAGCAGCGCTCGGTTGGGTCTAGCGGGGGGAGTTCCCTACGAGCAGTACTTC. As protein: CASSARLGLAGGVPYEQYF.

The rearrangement uses TRBV10-3 and TRBJ2-2; TRBD2 agrees at 8 bases. The CDR3 loop spans 17 amino acids. J was trimmed by 0 bases and V by 5 bases; bases with no gene match: 8. Per the germline V gene, CDR1 is ENHRY and CDR2 is SYGVKD. The CDR3 DNA is TGTGCCATCAGTCTCCGGGGGGGCGGGGCGAACACCGGGGAGCTGTTTTTT. Translation gives CAISLRGGGANTGELFF.

On this clone itself: Other nucleotide sequences in the sample specify the same CDR3. This chain joins TRBV7-2 and TRBJ2-7; 8 bases match TRBD2. From germline, CDR1 is SGHTA and CDR2 FQGNSA. CDR3 length equals 15 residues. With V trimmed by 1 base and J by 0 bases, 2 bases remained unmatched. This CDR3 is CASSLGAGGSYEQYF. For the CDR3, the DNA is TGTGCCAGCAGCTTAGGTGCGGGAGGCTCCTACGAGCAGTACTTC.

The rearrangement uses TRBV6-1 and TRBJ2-1; TRBD2 matches at 9 bases. The CDR3 contains 17 residues. From germline, CDR1 is MNHNS and CDR2 SASEGT. V trimming: 3 bases; J trimming: 7 bases; junction bases outside the gene matches: 13. The chain's CDR3 is CASSDRGLAGFTNEQFF. CDR3 DNA sequence: TGTGCCAGCAGTGATCGGGGTCTAGCGGGGTTTACAAATGAGCAGTTCTTC.

The chain uses TRBV25-1 and TRBJ2-2; no clear D gene. CDR3 length equals 15 residues. V lost 4 bases and J 4 bases, leaving 13 bases between the germline ends. Per the germline V gene, CDR1 is MGHDK and CDR2 is SYGVNS. CDR3 DNA: TGTGCCAGCAGTGTTTACAGAAGTGGCACCGGGGAGCTGTTTTTT. Translating it yields CASSVYRSGTGELFF.

The chain carries TRBV4-3 and TRBJ2-2; 13 nucleotides align to TRBD2. CDR3 length equals 17 residues. V gave up 3 bases and J gave up 4 bases; unmatched junction bases: 5. The V gene's germline CDR1 is LGHNA and CDR2 YSLEER. The CDR3: CASSHGLAGDSTGELFF. In DNA form, the CDR3 reads TGCGCCAGCAGCCACGGACTAGCGGGAGACTCCACCGGGGAGCTGTTTTTT.

V usage is TRBV4-2 and J usage is TRBJ1-1; TRBD1 matches at 8 bases. This CDR3 spans 15 amino acids. Germline CDR1 is LGHNA and CDR2 is YNFKEQ. The junction had 1 base not matched to a gene; V was cut back by 1 base and J by 0 bases. DNA for the CDR3: TGTGCCAGCAGCCAAGGACAGGGGTTGAACACTGAAGCTTTCTTT. This encodes CASSQGQGLNTEAFF.

The rearrangement uses TRBV6-5 and TRBJ1-1; 9 bases are shared with TRBD1. Germline V CDR1 and CDR2: MNHEY, SVGAGI. The trim removed 3 bases at V and 7 bases at J, leaving 6 bases unmatched. This CDR3 is built from 14 residues. The CDR3 DNA is TGTGCCAGCAGTTATGCCCGGGACAGGGTTGAAGCTTTCTTT. This sequence encodes CASSYARDRVEAFF.

The genes are TRBV6-5 and TRBJ2-7, with a weak D call TRBD2 (5 bases). In germline, CDR1 is MNHEY, CDR2 SVGAGI. CDR3 size: 15 residues. The ends were cut back, 0 bases at V and 6 bases at J, with 15 bases in the middle. The CDR3 DNA is TGTGCCAGCAGTTACTCGAGGGCTGCGGATGGCGAGCAGTACTTC. It specifies CASSYSRAADGEQYF.

This rearrangement joins TRBV19 to TRBJ2-5; D call uncertain. There are 11 residues in the CDR3. V dropped 3 bases and J dropped 5 bases, with 4 bases sitting between them. CDR1 is LNHDA, CDR2 SQIVND, per germline (reference sequence). The CDR3 coding sequence is TGTGCCAGTAGTATGGGCGAGACCCAGTACTTC. Protein product: CASSMGETQYF.

The J gene is TRBJ1-4, the V gene TRBV15; tentative D call: TRBD1 (6 bases). V was shortened by 2 bases and J by 5 bases, with 15 bases between the two germline ends. The germline V gene has CDR1 LNHNV and CDR2 YYDKDF (reference sequence). The CDR3 contains 16 residues. The CDR3 DNA reads TGTGCCACCAGCAGAAAGAGGTGGACAGAGAATGAAAAACTGTTTTTT. Translation gives CATSRKRWTENEKLFF.